This T cell receptor beta chain is drawn from a study of T-cell memory formation after mild COVID-19. V gave up 5 bases and J gave up 7 bases; unmatched junction bases: 10. The CDR3 runs to 15 residues. TCRdb independently ran MiXCR on the 5' RACE reads; one entry per CDR3 protein. Counted here are around 370,000 distinct CDR3 sequences, around 21% occurring once; the ten biggest clones make up 12%. Findings of the study overall: Shrinking CD4+ clones resided mostly in CM and EM, and CD8+ ones in EMRA.

Regarding this clonotype: Its antigen is unknown.

J is TRBJ2-1 and V is TRBV12-3 or TRBV12-4; the match to TRBD2 covers 8 bases. The receptor was derived from an adult woman who had mild COVID-19 (a few samples of this study predate the infection). Cell type and time point are not known. Sequencing was carried out using PBMCs or a T cell subset sorted from them (not recorded which). The CDR3 bases are TGTGCCAGCAGTCGGACTAGCACGGGTCGTAATGAGCAGTTCTTC. This translates into CASSRTSTGRNEQFF.